A single sample is the source of the 5 T cell receptor beta chains below, sequenced in a study of cytomegalovirus exposure and HLA in healthy donors. PCR employed 60 Vbeta and 13 Jbeta primers. Sequencing was performed with immunoSEQ multiplex PCR; in TCRdb, only in-frame clones are kept and a portion is missing. The sample has 110,000 or so clones, about three quarters seen once. The material sequenced was PBMCs. Receptor source: a female donor in good health and CMV-seronegative.

This sequence joins TRBV18 and TRBJ2-7; D may be TRBD1 (5 bases). This CDR3 comprises 17 residues. The V gene's germline CDR1 is KGHSH and CDR2 LQKENI. Trimming left V 1 base short and J 1 base short, with 17 bases between. CDR3 protein: CASSPRVTRTSSYEQYF. CDR3 nucleotide sequence: TGTGCCAGCTCACCACGGGTAACGAGGACATCGTCCTACGAGCAGTACTTC.

The chain carries TRBV7-9 and TRBJ1-5; perhaps TRBD1 as D (6 bases). The CDR3 covers 16 residues. The germline gives CDR1 SEHNR, CDR2 FQNEAQ (reference sequence). Trimming took off 5 bases at V and 0 bases at J, with 14 bases between the two ends. CDR3 region: CASSPTGRGSNQPQHF. In nucleotides, the CDR3 is TGTGCCAGCAGCCCGACAGGACGAGGTAGCAATCAGCCCCAGCATTTT.

As concerns this clone: The junction and the germline gene differ at one end; a read error may be behind it. The rearrangement links TRBV7-9 to TRBJ1-2, with D possibly being TRBD1 (5 bases). This CDR3 is built from 16 residues. Germline V gives CDR1 SEHNR, CDR2 FQNEAQ (reference sequence). The CDR3 loop reads CSSRPATKGRIYGYTF. The CDR3 DNA reads TGTTCCAGCAGACCTGCGACCAAGGGGAGGATTTATGGCTACACCTTC. The entire variable domain, with the rest obtained from reference TRBV7-9 and TRBJ1-2, is as follows: DTGVSQNPRHKITKRGQNVTFRCDPISEHNRLYWYRQTLGQGPEFLTYFQNEAQLEKSRLLSDRFSAERPKGSFSTLEIQRTEQGDSAMYLCSSRPATKGRIYGYTFGSGTRLTVV.

The V and J genes are TRBV7-9 and TRBJ2-5; D is undetermined. The J call is uncertain, as TRBJ2-7 better fits the DNA end. Germline V CDR1 and CDR2: SEHNR, FQNEAQ (reference sequence). CDR3 length: 11 residues. The CDR3 here is CASATDYEQYF. The CDR3 coding sequence is TGTGCCAGCGCTACAGACTACGAGCAGTACTTC.

The chain joins TRBV7-2 to TRBJ2-4; 8 positions match TRBD1. This CDR3 region has 14 residues. Germline trimming cut 2 bases from V and 7 bases from J; bases unmatched to any gene: 4. Germline V CDR1 and CDR2: SGHTA, FQGNSA. The chain's CDR3 is CASSLQGARNIQYF. The CDR3 nucleotides are TGTGCCAGCAGCTTACAGGGGGCCCGGAACATTCAGTACTTC.